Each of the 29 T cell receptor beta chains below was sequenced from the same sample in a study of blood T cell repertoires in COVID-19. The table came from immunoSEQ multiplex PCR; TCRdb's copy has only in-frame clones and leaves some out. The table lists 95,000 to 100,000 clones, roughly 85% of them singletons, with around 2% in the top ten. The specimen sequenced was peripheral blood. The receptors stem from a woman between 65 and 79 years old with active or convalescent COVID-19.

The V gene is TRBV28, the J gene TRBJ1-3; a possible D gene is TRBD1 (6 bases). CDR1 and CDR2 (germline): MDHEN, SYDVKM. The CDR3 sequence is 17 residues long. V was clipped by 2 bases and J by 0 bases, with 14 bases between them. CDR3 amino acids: CASSLPLTGTSGNTIYF. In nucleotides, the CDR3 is TGTGCCAGCAGTTTACCCCTAACAGGGACCTCTGGAAACACCATATATTTT.

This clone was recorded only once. The DNA for the CDR3 is TGTGCCACCAGTGACCCCGGGACTAGCGGAAACTACGAGCAGTACTTC. It translates to CATSDPGTSGNYEQYF. V and J are TRBV24-1 and TRBJ2-7; 11 bases agree with TRBD2. Germline assignment: CDR1 KGHDR and CDR2 SFDVKD. The length of the CDR3 is 16 residues. V was clipped by 4 bases and J by 3 bases; unmatched bases: 7.

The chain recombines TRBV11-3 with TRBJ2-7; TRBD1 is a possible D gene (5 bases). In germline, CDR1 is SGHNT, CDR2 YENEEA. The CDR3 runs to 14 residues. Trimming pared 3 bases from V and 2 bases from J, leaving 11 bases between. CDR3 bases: TGTGCCAGCAGCTTCGACAGTTCCACCTACGAGCAGTACTTC. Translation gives CASSFDSSTYEQYF.

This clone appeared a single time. The CDR3: CASSEGRDTQYF. CDR3 bases: TGCGCCAGCAGCGAGGGGAGGGATACGCAGTATTTT. J is TRBJ2-3 and V is TRBV5-1, with a weak D call TRBD2 (6 bases). The CDR3 has 12 amino acids. Germline CDR1 is SGHRS and CDR2 is YFSETQ. The V gene lost 4 bases and the J gene lost 6 bases, with 9 bases spanning the gap.

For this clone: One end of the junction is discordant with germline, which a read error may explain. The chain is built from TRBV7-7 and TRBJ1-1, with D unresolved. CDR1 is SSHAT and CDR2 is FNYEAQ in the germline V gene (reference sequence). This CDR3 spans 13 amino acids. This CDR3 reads CASSLSRNTEAFF. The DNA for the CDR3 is TGTGCTAGCAGCTTATCCAGGAACACTGAAGCTTTCTTT.

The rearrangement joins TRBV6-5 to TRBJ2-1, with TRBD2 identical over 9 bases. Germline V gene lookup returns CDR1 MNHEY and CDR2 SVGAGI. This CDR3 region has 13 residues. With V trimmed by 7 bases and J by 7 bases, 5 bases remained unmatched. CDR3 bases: TGTGCCAGCACGGCGGGGGGGCCGAATGAGCAGTTCTTC. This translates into CASTAGGPNEQFF.

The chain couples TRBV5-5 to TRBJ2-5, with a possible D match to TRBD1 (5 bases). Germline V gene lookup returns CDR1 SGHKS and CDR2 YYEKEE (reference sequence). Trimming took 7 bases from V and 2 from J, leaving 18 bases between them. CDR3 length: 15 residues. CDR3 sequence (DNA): TGTGCCAGCTCCCGGCAGGGCAAATTTCAAGAGACCCAGTACTTC. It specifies CASSRQGKFQETQYF.

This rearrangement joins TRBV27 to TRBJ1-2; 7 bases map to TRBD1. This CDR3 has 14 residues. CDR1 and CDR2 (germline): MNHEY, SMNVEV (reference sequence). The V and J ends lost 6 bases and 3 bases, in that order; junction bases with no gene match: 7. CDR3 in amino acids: CASRAYRGDYGYTF. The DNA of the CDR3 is TGTGCCAGCAGGGCCTACAGGGGAGACTATGGCTACACCTTC.

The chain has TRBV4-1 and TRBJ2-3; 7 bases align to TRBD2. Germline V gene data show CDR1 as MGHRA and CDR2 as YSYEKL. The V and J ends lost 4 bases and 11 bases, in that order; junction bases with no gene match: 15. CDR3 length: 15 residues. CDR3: CASSPEGLSSLGQYF. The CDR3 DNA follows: TGCGCCAGCAGCCCGGAGGGACTATCGTCACTTGGGCAGTATTTT.

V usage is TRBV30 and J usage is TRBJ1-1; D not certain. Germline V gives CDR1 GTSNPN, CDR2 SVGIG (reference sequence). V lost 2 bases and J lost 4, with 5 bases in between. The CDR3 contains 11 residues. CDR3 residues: CAWSPVTEAFF. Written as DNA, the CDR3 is TGTGCCTGGAGTCCGGTCACTGAAGCTTTCTTT.

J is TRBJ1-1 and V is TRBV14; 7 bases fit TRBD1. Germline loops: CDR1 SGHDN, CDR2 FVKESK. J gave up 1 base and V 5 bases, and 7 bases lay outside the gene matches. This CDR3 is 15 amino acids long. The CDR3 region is CASSAYRDRNTEAFF. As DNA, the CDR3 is TGTGCCAGCAGCGCATACCGGGACAGGAACACTGAAGCTTTCTTT.

CDR3 DNA sequence: TGTGCCAGCAGCCAAGCTCCGAATTCACCCCTCCACTTT. The encoded protein is CASSQAPNSPLHF. The V gene is TRBV4-2, the J gene TRBJ1-6; D unclear. Per germline, CDR1 LGHNA and CDR2 YNFKEQ. This CDR3 region has 13 residues. The V and J ends lost 1 base and 7 bases respectively, with 5 bases between them.

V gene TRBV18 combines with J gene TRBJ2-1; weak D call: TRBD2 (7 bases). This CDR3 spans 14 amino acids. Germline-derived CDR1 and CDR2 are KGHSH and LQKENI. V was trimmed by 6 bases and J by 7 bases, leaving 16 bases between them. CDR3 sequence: CASSRGGLVNEQFF. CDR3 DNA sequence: TGTGCCAGCTCCCGCGGGGGCCTCGTGAATGAGCAGTTCTTC.

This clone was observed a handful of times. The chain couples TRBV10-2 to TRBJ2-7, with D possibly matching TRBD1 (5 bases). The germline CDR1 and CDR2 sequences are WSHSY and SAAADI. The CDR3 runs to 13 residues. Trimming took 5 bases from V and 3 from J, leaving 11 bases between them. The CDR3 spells CASSLTANYEQYF. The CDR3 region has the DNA TGCGCCAGCAGTTTGACAGCCAACTACGAGCAGTACTTC.

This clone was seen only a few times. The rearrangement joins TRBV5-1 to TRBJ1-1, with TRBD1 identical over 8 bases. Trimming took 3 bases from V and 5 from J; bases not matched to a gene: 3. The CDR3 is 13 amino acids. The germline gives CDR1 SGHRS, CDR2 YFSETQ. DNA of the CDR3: TGCGCCAGCAGCTCACAGGGGGGGACTGAAGCTTTCTTT. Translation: CASSSQGGTEAFF.

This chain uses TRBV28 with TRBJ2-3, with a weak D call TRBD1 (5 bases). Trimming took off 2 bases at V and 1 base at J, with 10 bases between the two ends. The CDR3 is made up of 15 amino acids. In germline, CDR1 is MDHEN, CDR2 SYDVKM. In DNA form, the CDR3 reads TGTGCCAGCAGTTTAGCAGGGTATGGCACAGATACGCAGTATTTT. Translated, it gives CASSLAGYGTDTQYF.

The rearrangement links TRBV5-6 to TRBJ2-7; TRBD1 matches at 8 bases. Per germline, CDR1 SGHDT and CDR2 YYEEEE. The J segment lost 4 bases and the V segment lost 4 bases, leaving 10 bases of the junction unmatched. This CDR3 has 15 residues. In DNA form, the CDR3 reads TGTGCCAGCAGCCCCTACGACAGGGGACGGTACGAGCAGTACTTC. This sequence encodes CASSPYDRGRYEQYF.

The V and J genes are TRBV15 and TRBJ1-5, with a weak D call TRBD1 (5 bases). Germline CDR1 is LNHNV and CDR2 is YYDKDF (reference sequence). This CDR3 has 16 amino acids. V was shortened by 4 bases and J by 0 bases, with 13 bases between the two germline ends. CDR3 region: CATSISRADSNQPQHF. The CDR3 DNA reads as TGTGCCACCAGCATAAGCAGGGCGGATAGCAATCAGCCCCAGCATTTT. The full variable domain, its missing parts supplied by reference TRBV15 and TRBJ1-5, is DAMVIQNPRYQVTQFGKPVTLSCSQTLNHNVMYWYQQKSSQAPKLLFHYYDKDFNNEADTPDNFQSRRPNTSFCFLDIRSPGLGDTAMYLCATSISRADSNQPQHFGDGTRLSIL.

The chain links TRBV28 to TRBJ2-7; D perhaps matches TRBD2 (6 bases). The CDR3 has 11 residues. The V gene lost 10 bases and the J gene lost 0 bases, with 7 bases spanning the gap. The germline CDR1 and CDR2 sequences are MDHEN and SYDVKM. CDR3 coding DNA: TGTGCCATCGGGGGCTCCTACGAGCAGTACTTC. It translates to CAIGGSYEQYF.

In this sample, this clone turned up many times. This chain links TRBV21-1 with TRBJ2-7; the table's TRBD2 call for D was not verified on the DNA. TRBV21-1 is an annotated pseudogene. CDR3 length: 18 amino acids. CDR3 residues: CASSKRSGRAGRSYEQYF. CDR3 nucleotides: TGTGCCAGCAGCAAGCGTAGCGGGAGGGCCGGGAGGTCCTACGAGCAGTACTTC.

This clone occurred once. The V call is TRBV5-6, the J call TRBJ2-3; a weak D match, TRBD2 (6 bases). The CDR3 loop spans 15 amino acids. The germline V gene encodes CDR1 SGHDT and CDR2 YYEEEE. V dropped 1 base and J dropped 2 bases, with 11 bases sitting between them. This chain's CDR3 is CASSLPGANTDTQYF. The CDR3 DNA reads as TGTGCCAGCAGCTTGCCGGGAGCTAACACAGATACGCAGTATTTT.

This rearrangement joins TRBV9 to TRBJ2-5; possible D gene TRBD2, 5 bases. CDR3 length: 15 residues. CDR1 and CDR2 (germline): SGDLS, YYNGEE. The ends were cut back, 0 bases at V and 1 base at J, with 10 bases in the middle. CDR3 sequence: CASSVEMGAQETQYF. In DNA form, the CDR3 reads TGTGCCAGCAGCGTAGAAATGGGAGCCCAAGAGACCCAGTACTTC.

Here the CDR3 DNA reads TGCAGTGCTAGTTGGGGGCCTAGCACAGATACGCAGTATTTT. Translation gives CSASWGPSTDTQYF. The chain joins TRBV20-1 to TRBJ2-3; D possibly corresponds to TRBD1 (6 bases). CDR1 is DFQATT and CDR2 is SNEGSKA in the germline V gene (reference sequence). The CDR3 length is 14 residues. Trimming stripped 3 bases from V and 0 bases from J, with 10 bases between.

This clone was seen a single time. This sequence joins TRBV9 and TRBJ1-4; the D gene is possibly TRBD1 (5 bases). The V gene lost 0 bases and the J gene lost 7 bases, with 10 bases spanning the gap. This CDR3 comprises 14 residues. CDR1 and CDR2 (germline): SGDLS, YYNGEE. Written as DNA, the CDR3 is TGTGCCAGCAGCGTAGGAGCGGGGGGTGAAAAACTGTTTTTT. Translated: CASSVGAGGEKLFF. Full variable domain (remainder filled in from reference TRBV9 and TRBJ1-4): DSGVTQTPKHLITATGQRVTLRCSPRSGDLSVYWYQQSLDQGLQFLIQYYNGEERAKGNILERFSAQQFPDLHSELNLSSLELGDSALYFCASSVGAGGEKLFFGSGTQLSVL.

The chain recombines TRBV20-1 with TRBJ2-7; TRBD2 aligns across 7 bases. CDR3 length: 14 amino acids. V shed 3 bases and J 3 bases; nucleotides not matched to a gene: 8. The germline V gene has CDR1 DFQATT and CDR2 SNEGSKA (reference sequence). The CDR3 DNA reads TGCAGTGCTAGTTCCCCCCTAGCGGACTACGAGCAGTACTTC. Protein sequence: CSASSPLADYEQYF.

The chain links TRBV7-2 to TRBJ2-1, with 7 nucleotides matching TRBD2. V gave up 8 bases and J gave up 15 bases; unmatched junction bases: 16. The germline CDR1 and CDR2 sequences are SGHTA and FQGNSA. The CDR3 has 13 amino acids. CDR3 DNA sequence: TGTGCCAGCGGCGGGGAAACCGGGAGGACGGGGTTCTTC. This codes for CASGGETGRTGFF.

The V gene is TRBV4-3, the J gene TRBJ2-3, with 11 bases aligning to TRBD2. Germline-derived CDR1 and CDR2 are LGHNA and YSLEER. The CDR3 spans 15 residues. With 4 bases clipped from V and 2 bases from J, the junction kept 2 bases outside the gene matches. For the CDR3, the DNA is TGCGCCAGCAGCCGACTAGCGGGATACACAGATACGCAGTATTTT. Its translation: CASSRLAGYTDTQYF.

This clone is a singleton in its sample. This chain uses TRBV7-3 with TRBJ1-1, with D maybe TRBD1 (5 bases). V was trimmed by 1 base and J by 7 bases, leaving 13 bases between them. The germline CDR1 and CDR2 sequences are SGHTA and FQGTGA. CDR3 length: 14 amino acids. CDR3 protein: CASSLIGGDSEAFF. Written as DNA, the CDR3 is TGTGCCAGCAGCTTAATCGGGGGAGACAGTGAAGCTTTCTTT.

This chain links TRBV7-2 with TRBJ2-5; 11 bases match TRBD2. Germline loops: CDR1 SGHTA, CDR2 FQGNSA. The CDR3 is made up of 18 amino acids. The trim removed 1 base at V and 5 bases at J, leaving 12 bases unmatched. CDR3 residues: CASSLVRGSGRAQETQYF. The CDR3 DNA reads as TGTGCCAGCAGCTTAGTTCGGGGTAGCGGGAGGGCCCAGGAGACCCAGTACTTC. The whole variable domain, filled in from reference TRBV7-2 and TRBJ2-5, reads GAGVSQSPSNKVTEKGKDVELRCDPISGHTALYWYRQSLGQGLEFLIYFQGNSAPDKSGLPSDRFSAERTGGSVSTLTIQRTQQEDSAVYLCASSLVRGSGRAQETQYFGPGTRLLVL.